This T cell receptor (beta chain) was recovered during a study of cytomegalovirus exposure and HLA in healthy donors. Losses at the gene ends were 2 bases for V and 2 bases for J; bases not matched to a gene: 1. CDR1 and CDR2 from the germline V gene are SGHRS and YFSETQ. The CDR3 spans 14 residues. A multiplex PCR was run with 60 Vbeta primers and 13 Jbeta primers. The method was immunoSEQ multiplex PCR; TCRdb's version includes in-frame clones alone and lacks a portion of them. This table holds 110,000 to 150,000 clones, 68% found once. What was sequenced was PBMCs. The chain carries TRBV5-1 and TRBJ2-7, with 10 bases lining up with TRBD2. The receptor's source is a man in his fifties or sixties in good health and CMV-seronegative. CDR3 region: CASSLGTSAYEQYF. Here the CDR3 DNA reads TGCGCCAGCAGCTTAGGGACTAGCGCCTACGAGCAGTACTTC.